This paragraph covers one T cell receptor (beta chain) sequence. The same CDR3 can be traced to other DNA sequences in this sample. The naive CD8 fraction comprised CD45RO-negative cells positively selected for CCR7 and excluded terminally differentiated effector memory CD45RA+ cells. This sample is part of a study of shared clonotypes between healthy human individuals. V gave up 1 base and J gave up 4 bases, with 9 bases separating them. CDR1 and CDR2 (germline): SGHRS, YFSETQ. CDR3 length: 14 amino acids. Deep level was the assay's run setting. An even split of each subset's genomic DNA across several immunoSEQ plates was performed. This table comes from immunoSEQ multiplex PCR, and its TCRdb copy is limited to in-frame clones, with some not included. Counted here are about 2 million clones, 85% to 95% occurring once; the ten biggest clones make up about 1.1%.

Sequencing was done on a sample of naive CD8+ T cells sorted from blood. The receptor was isolated from a man aged 18-30 years in good health. The rearrangement uses TRBV5-1 and TRBJ2-1; D unresolved. CDR3 amino acids: CASSLRGGYNEQFF. Written as DNA, the CDR3 is TGCGCCAGCAGCTTGCGCGGCGGTTACAATGAGCAGTTCTTC.